One sample yielded the 22 T cell receptor beta chains listed below, sequenced in a study of shared clonotypes between healthy human individuals. The table came from immunoSEQ multiplex PCR; TCRdb's copy has only in-frame clones and leaves some out. The sample records 1,500,000 or so clones, roughly 96% being singletons. The sequenced material came from naive CD4+ T cells sorted from blood. Specified subset: CD45RA+ positively selected. The receptors originated from a man aged 25 to 40 in good health.

The rearrangement joins TRBV10-1 to TRBJ2-2, with D tentatively TRBD1 or TRBD2 (5 bases each). The CDR3 loop spans 15 amino acids. Trimming removed 3 bases at V and 10 bases at J, with 18 bases between. The germline V gene has CDR1 WNHNN and CDR2 SYGVQD (reference sequence). The CDR3 DNA reads TGCGCCAGCAGTGACCCGCTCTCCGGGGCGGAGGAGCTGTTTTTT. Encoded protein: CASSDPLSGAEELFF.

In the case of this clone: In the same sample, other DNA sequences code for this CDR3. The chain combines TRBV9 with TRBJ2-1; 10 bases fit TRBD1. V lost 3 bases to trimming and J lost 6 bases; unmatched junction nucleotides: 3. CDR3 size: 14 residues. Per germline, CDR1 SGDLS and CDR2 YYNGEE. CDR3 nucleotides: TGTGCCAGCAGCGCGCGGACAGGGGGCAATGAGCAGTTCTTC. As protein: CASSARTGGNEQFF.

J is TRBJ2-3 and V is TRBV16; D call uncertain. This CDR3 spans 11 amino acids. V shed 2 bases and J shed 6 bases, with 3 bases lying between them. Germline assignment: CDR1 KGHSY and CDR2 FQNENV. The CDR3 bases are TGTGCCAGCAGCCAAGGCGATACGCAGTATTTT. Encoded protein: CASSQGDTQYF.

This chain joins TRBV6-5 and TRBJ2-1; D not certain. This CDR3 spans 14 amino acids. Deletions cut 1 base from V and 6 bases from J, with 10 bases between. The V gene's germline CDR1 is MNHEY and CDR2 SVGAGI. CDR3 DNA: TGTGCCAGCAGTTACTTTGGCTATTCCAATGAGCAGTTCTTC. It is translated as CASSYFGYSNEQFF.

V gene TRBV19 combines with J gene TRBJ2-1; 9 bases align to TRBD1. With V trimmed by 6 bases and J by 3 bases, 0 bases remained unmatched. The CDR3 totals 13 residues. Germline CDR1 and CDR2: LNHDA and SQIVND (reference sequence). The CDR3 bases are TGTGCCAGTAGGGGACAGGGCTACAATGAGCAGTTCTTC. This translates into CASRGQGYNEQFF.

This clone was seen just once. J is TRBJ2-1 and V is TRBV7-9; 8 nucleotides align to TRBD2. Germline lookup yields CDR1 SEHNR and CDR2 FQNEAQ (reference sequence). The CDR3 contains 17 residues. Trimming removed 2 bases from V and 6 bases from J; junction bases left unmatched: 12. This chain's CDR3 is CASSLNPVASGRNEQFF. Here the CDR3 DNA reads TGTGCCAGCAGCTTAAATCCCGTGGCTAGCGGGCGCAATGAGCAGTTCTTC. The whole variable domain, remainder taken from reference TRBV7-9 and TRBJ2-1, is DTGVSQNPRHKITKRGQNVTFRCDPISEHNRLYWYRQTLGQGPEFLTYFQNEAQLEKSRLLSDRFSAERPKGSFSTLEIQRTEQGDSAMYLCASSLNPVASGRNEQFFGPGTRLTVL.

The J gene is TRBJ2-3, the V gene TRBV7-6; 10 bases fit TRBD2. V gave up 1 base and J gave up 4 bases; unmatched junction bases: 2. Germline assignment: CDR1 SGHVS and CDR2 FNYEAQ. CDR3 length: 15 amino acids. CDR3 bases: TGTGCCAGCAGCTTAGGAGCGGGAGGGCCAGATACGCAGTATTTT. Translating gives CASSLGAGGPDTQYF.

Note on this clone: Additional DNA sequences in this sample encode the identical CDR3. The genes are TRBV27 and TRBJ2-6; D gene unclear. With 6 bases removed from V and 1 base from J, the gap between germline ends came to 4 bases. The CDR3 has 13 amino acids. In germline, CDR1 is MNHEY, CDR2 SMNVEV (reference sequence). CDR3 sequence reads: CASRRSGANVLTF. CDR3 nucleotides: TGTGCCAGCAGGAGGTCTGGGGCCAACGTCCTGACTTTC.

The CDR3 loop is CASSRRDRHTGELFF. The CDR3, as DNA: TGTGCCAGTAGTCGAAGGGACAGGCATACCGGGGAGCTGTTTTTT. V usage is TRBV19 and J usage is TRBJ2-2; TRBD1 matches at 8 bases. Germline CDR1 and CDR2: LNHDA and SQIVND (reference sequence). The CDR3 is made up of 15 amino acids. With 5 bases clipped from V and 5 bases from J, the junction kept 7 bases outside the gene matches.

The chain combines TRBV28 with TRBJ2-7, with 7 bases lining up with TRBD2. The CDR3 spans 15 residues. Germline assignment: CDR1 MDHEN and CDR2 SYDVKM. J gave up 1 base and V 3 bases, and 6 bases lay outside the gene matches. DNA of the CDR3: TGTGCCAGCAGTTTTTCCGGCGGGAGTTCCTACGAGCAGTACTTC. Its protein product is CASSFSGGSSYEQYF.

A remark on this clone: Other nucleotide sequences in the sample specify the same CDR3. The chain links TRBV15 to TRBJ2-7; no firm D call. The CDR3 sequence is 13 residues long. Trimming stripped 1 base from V and 2 bases from J, with 6 bases between. CDR1 LNHNV and CDR2 YYDKDF come from the germline V gene (reference sequence). This chain's CDR3 is CATSRVGTYEQYF. In DNA, the CDR3 is TGTGCCACCAGCAGAGTAGGAACCTACGAGCAGTACTTC.

This CDR3 reads CASSRGSTDTQYF. CDR3 DNA sequence: TGTGCCAGCAGCCGAGGAAGCACAGATACGCAGTATTTT. The chain combines TRBV5-4 with TRBJ2-3; D unresolved. Germline CDR1 SGHNT, CDR2 YYREEE (reference sequence). This CDR3 has 13 amino acids. V shed 4 bases and J shed 0 bases, with 6 bases lying between them.

This chain uses TRBV5-1 with TRBJ2-3, with D possibly TRBD2 on 6 matching bases. Trimming took off 0 bases at V and 5 bases at J, with 13 bases between the two ends. Germline CDR1 reads SGHRS; CDR2 reads YFSETQ. The CDR3 has 15 residues. The CDR3 spells CASSLDGGTGDTQYF. As DNA, the CDR3 is TGCGCCAGCAGCTTGGACGGCGGGACGGGAGATACGCAGTATTTT.

The V gene is TRBV11-2, the J gene TRBJ2-4; maybe TRBD1 (5 bases). Germline values: CDR1 SGHAT, CDR2 FQNNGV. The V gene lost 6 bases and the J gene lost 0 bases, with 9 bases spanning the gap. The CDR3 length is 14 residues. The CDR3: CASSQRGAKNIQYF. CDR3 nucleotide sequence: TGTGCCAGCAGTCAAAGGGGAGCCAAAAACATTCAGTACTTC.

The J gene is TRBJ2-5, the V gene TRBV27, with TRBD2 matching over 10 bases. V shed 10 bases, J shed 2 bases, and the junction held 13 bases outside the gene matches. Germline CDR1 reads MNHEY; CDR2 reads SMNVEV (reference sequence). This CDR3 contains 16 residues. The CDR3 sequence: CANPQREGRRQETQYF. The CDR3 DNA follows: TGTGCCAACCCCCAGCGGGAGGGGAGGAGACAAGAGACCCAGTACTTC.

This chain uses TRBV18 with TRBJ1-3, with D possibly TRBD1 on 5 matching bases. CDR3 size: 14 residues. The ends were cut back, 8 bases at V and 0 bases at J, with 11 bases in the middle. The germline V gene has CDR1 KGHSH and CDR2 LQKENI. The CDR3 region has the DNA TGTGCCAGCCGAGAGGGGCTCTCTGGAAACACCATATATTTT. Its protein product is CASREGLSGNTIYF.

The J gene is TRBJ2-3, the V gene TRBV6-4; possible D gene TRBD1, 6 bases. Germline lookup yields CDR1 MRHNA and CDR2 SNTAGT. The CDR3 is made up of 14 amino acids. With 6 bases removed from V and 3 bases from J, the gap between germline ends came to 13 bases. DNA for the CDR3: TGTGCCAGCAGAGTGGGGGCCGGGACAGATACGCAGTATTTT. Translating it yields CASRVGAGTDTQYF.

This chain uses TRBV6-4 with TRBJ2-3; possibly TRBD1 or TRBD2 for D (5 bases each). There are 14 residues in the CDR3. Between the trimmed V and J ends, which lost 6 bases and 4 bases, there was a span of 14 bases. CDR1 and CDR2 (germline): MRHNA, SNTAGT. The CDR3 reads CASRRGPGADTQYF. Here the CDR3 DNA reads TGTGCCAGCAGACGGGGCCCTGGAGCAGATACGCAGTATTTT.

The chain couples TRBV19 to TRBJ2-3, with 11 positions matching TRBD1. The length of the CDR3 is 14 residues. The germline gives CDR1 LNHDA, CDR2 SQIVND (reference sequence). CDR3 sequence reads: CASNRDRGTDTQYF. As DNA, the CDR3 is TGTGCGTCAAACCGGGACAGGGGGACAGATACGCAGTATTTT.

The rearrangement joins TRBV30 to TRBJ1-3; D not resolved. This CDR3 has 14 residues. CDR1 is GTSNPN, CDR2 SVGIG, per germline (reference sequence). The ends were cut back, 4 bases at V and 2 bases at J, with 12 bases in the middle. CDR3 residues: CAWNVGVAGNTIYF. CDR3 DNA: TGTGCCTGGAATGTCGGGGTCGCTGGAAACACCATATATTTT.

The chain recombines TRBV6-6 with TRBJ2-1; TRBD2 is a possible D gene (6 bases). Germline loops: CDR1 MNHNY, CDR2 SVGAGI (reference sequence). The CDR3 runs 16 residues. The germline V and J ends were trimmed by 5 bases and 2 bases, with 16 bases remaining between them. For the CDR3, the DNA is TGTGCCAGCAGTACTAGAGGGACTCCCCCCTACAATGAGCAGTTCTTC. Translating it yields CASSTRGTPPYNEQFF.

This clone was observed a single time. The chain employs TRBV5-8 and TRBJ2-2; TRBD1 agrees at 12 bases. The CDR3 spans 17 residues. V shed 2 bases and J 6 bases; nucleotides not matched to a gene: 8. Germline V gene data show CDR1 as SGHTS and CDR2 as YDEGEE. CDR3 in DNA: TGTGCCAGCAGCTTCCGGGACAGGGGGCCCTTGGCCGGGGAGCTGTTTTTT. Translating it yields CASSFRDRGPLAGELFF.